This TCR beta chain was profiled in a study of blood T cell repertoires in COVID-19. About the research overall: Sites in the United States, Italy and Spain provided acute and convalescent COVID-19 samples. The analysed material was cDNA or gDNA that came from T cells, B-cell-depleted T cells, or PBMCs.

As originally analysed: Scientists estimated how many nucleated cells there were by amplifying reference gene primers. Sequencing used immunoSEQ multiplex PCR; TCRdb keeps in-frame clones, though not all of them. V and J calls and clone size are copied from that table; D and trimming were computed from the DNA. The sample includes about 230,000 clones, approximately 88% seen only once; the top ten take roughly 2.3%. Germline CDR1 and CDR2: SGHTA and FQGNSA. CDR3 length: 16 amino acids. Trimming took 1 base from V and 5 from J; bases not matched to a gene: 5. Participant age was 18 to 89 years, and participants resided in fewer than 25 US areas.

The source material was PBMCs or T cells enriched from blood (not recorded which). The clonotype comes from a woman in her thirties or forties with acute COVID-19. The chain has TRBV7-2 and TRBJ2-3, with TRBD2 identical over 11 bases. The CDR3 sequence is CASSLVLAGEGDTQYF. Written as DNA, the CDR3 is TGTGCCAGCAGCTTAGTACTAGCGGGAGAGGGAGATACGCAGTATTTT.